A single TCR beta chain is shown here with its context. The specificity of this receptor is unknown. No base-level quality is on record; no much larger clone is a single base apart. The data belong to a study of blood T cell repertoires in COVID-19 (dated by TCRdb to about 2020). Regarding the study in general: The collaborator samples originated in the United States, Italy and Spain and spanned the acute and convalescent phases of COVID-19. The prospective study material was composed of cDNA or gDNA derived from T cells, B-cell-depleted T cells, or PBMCs. Subjects who had been exposed to COVID-19, were actively infected with it, or had recovered from it provided the deeply sampled blood TCRbeta repertoires that made up the dataset. The repertoires were released in a freely available public database meant as a resource for research on the immune response to SARS-CoV-2. The samples were drawn from the first 160 participants of the ongoing ImmuneRACE study and from 950 to 1,500 subjects provided by 6 global collaborators. A de-identified subject ID, COVID-19 status, age in years and sex were almost always included in the sample metadata. Where HLA class I and class II types were available, the types were taken from metadata supplied by the sample provider, not from assay-based typing. Broad study findings and their caveats: The quantity of clinical and demographic metadata differed by source and by participant and was supplied without curation.

In the prospective study, participants were roughly 18 to 100 years old, resided in 24 geographic areas of the United States, and were enrolled through a virtual design. To assign participants to cohorts, the prospective study relied on clinical history that participants themselves reported in a screening survey and a study questionnaire. Exposed participants were defined as having been in contact with someone with a PCR-confirmed or clinician-diagnosed COVID-19 case within 2 weeks of study entry. Each participant in the prospective study had whole blood, serum and a nasopharyngeal or oropharyngeal swab collected by mobile phlebotomists. Participants in the prospective study had the option to provide additional blood draws and questionnaires over a roughly 2-month period. Prospective study blood samples were shipped either frozen or at room temperature before DNA extraction. Taken from cysteine to phenylalanine, the CDR3 has 16 residues. Only the CDR3 DNA stays, 48 bases, in frame from base 1. The germline V gene (reference sequence) provides CDR1 LNHNV and CDR2 YYDKDF. V loses 0 bases of germline sequence and J loses 3 bases, and the interval between the two ends is 14 bases.

The immunoSEQ Assay, a bias-controlled multiplex PCR, was used to amplify TCRbeta CDR3 regions from genomic DNA. As for the authors' bioinformatics: The number of nucleated cells in each sample was estimated from the amplification of reference gene primers within the assay. Sequence reads were collapsed and filtered to measure the absolute abundance of every unique TCRbeta CDR3 rearrangement. For each sample, productive Simpson clonality was calculated by taking the square root of Simpson's diversity index across productive rearrangements. This is the immuneACCESS table as TCRdb keeps it, with only in-frame sequences that have V and J called. A part of the clones is gone; compared with another copy, unresolved V genes explain less than half, and the rest is unexplained. The V and J calls and clone size are taken from that table; D and trimming were inferred from the DNA. The sample table lists approximately 220,000 clones, roughly 85% of them with a count of one. Together, the top ten hold 3% to 4.5% of the sample.

This TCR was sampled from a woman aged 35 to 49 who had been exposed to COVID-19. Sequencing input: PBMCs or T cells enriched from blood (not recorded which). The sequence is built from TRBV15 and TRBJ1-1, with a weak D call of TRBD1 (6 bases match). The CDR3 is CATSRDLQGLDTEAFF. Read as DNA, the sequence is TGTGCCACCAGCAGAGATCTCCAGGGGCTAGACACTGAAGCTTTCTTT.